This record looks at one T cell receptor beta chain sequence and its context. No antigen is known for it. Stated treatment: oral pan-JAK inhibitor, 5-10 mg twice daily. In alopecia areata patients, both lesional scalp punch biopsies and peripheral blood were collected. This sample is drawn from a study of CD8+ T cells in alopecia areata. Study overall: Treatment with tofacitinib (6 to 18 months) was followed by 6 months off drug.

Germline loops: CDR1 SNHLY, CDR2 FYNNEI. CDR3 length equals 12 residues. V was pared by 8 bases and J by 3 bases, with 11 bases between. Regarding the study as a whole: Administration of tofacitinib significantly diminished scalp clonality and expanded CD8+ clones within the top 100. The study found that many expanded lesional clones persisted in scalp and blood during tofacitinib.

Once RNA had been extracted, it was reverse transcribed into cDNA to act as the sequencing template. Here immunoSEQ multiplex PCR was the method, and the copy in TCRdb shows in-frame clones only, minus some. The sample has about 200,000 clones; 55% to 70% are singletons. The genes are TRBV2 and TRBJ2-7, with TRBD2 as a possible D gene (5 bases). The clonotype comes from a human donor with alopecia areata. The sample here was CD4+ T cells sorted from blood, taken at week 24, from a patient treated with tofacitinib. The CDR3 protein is CASASSFYEQYF. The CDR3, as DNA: TGTGCCAGCGCTAGCAGTTTCTACGAGCAGTACTTC.